The entry that follows covers one T cell receptor beta chain sequence. This entry is derived from a study of CD8 T cells in Susac syndrome. RNA, at about 0.5 to 1 ug, was reverse transcribed with random hexamers. Amplification of TCR beta CDR3 spanned 54 Vbeta and 13 Jbeta via immunoSEQ multiplex PCR. MiXCR, run by TCRdb on the immunoSEQ multiplex PCR reads, gives a single entry per CDR3 protein. Of around 170,000 distinct CDR3 sequences in the sample, 95% were seen once. The CDR3 is made up of 11 amino acids. Germline-derived CDR1 and CDR2 are MNHNY and SVGAGI (reference sequence). V was clipped by 5 bases and J by 1 base, with 2 bases between them.

The clonotype originates from a human donor with Susac syndrome. This chain links TRBV6-6 with TRBJ1-1; D uncertain. The specimen sequenced was CD4+ T cells from PBMCs. For the CDR3, the DNA is TGTGCCAGCAGTACGAACACTGAAGCTTTCTTT. It codes for CASSTNTEAFF.